This T cell receptor (beta chain) was identified during a study of CD4+ T cells in melanoma. Assay used: immunoSEQ multiplex PCR; TCRdb lists only in-frame clones, some missing. The sample contains fewer than 55,000 clones, roughly 89% of which appear only once. J was trimmed by 9 bases and V by 5 bases; bases with no gene match: 9. From germline, CDR1 is MGHRA and CDR2 YSYEKL. The CDR3 extends over 14 amino acids. Overall study results and limits: A reported correlation linked neoantigen-specific CD4+ T cells to CD8+, macrophage and B cell function. Diverse differentiation states were reported for melanoma neoantigen-specific CD4+ T cells.

Comments on this clone: Its target is unknown.

The V gene is TRBV4-1, the J gene TRBJ1-5; 8 bases line up with TRBD1. Sequencing was carried out using peripheral blood. This clonotype was obtained from a human donor with melanoma. CDR3 region: CASSGYQGARPQHF. In DNA form, the CDR3 reads TGCGCCAGCAGCGGTTATCAGGGGGCAAGGCCCCAGCATTTT.